This record covers a single T cell receptor beta chain. This receptor's antigen is unknown. No much larger clone exists at a distance of one base, and base qualities are not known. This entry comes from a study of shared clonotypes between healthy human individuals (TCRdb year 2020). General notes on the study: The cohort included three men and a couple of women between 18 and 49 years of age. For each donor, three plates each were used for CD4 naive and CD4 memory, two plates were used for CD8 naive, and one plate was used for CD8 memory. To estimate repertoire size and how much clonotype sharing occurs between individuals, the study deeply sequenced the blood TCR repertoires of five healthy adults. Different laboratories and diverse techniques were used to prepare libraries and sequence TCR repertoires, to increase sequencing depth and limit assay-specific biases. Between about 0.8 and 9 billion PBMCs per donor were obtained by leukapheresis. The paper's findings and limits, for the study overall: Rarefaction of sorted-subset datasets indicated incomplete sequencing despite the large sequencing depth. The small number of donors limited the genetic and exposure-history diversity represented. Estimated clonotype richness was generally larger for naive than for memory subsets. About 5% of naive CD4, 3% to 4% of naive CD8, approximately 2.2% of memory CD4, and over 0.35% of memory CD8 clonotypes were shared across several donors. Only blood was sampled, and tissue TCR repertoires likely differ from those in blood. Clonotypes shared by all four sorted-subset donors showed higher generation probabilities than non-shared clonotypes. Based on pairwise subsampling, the degree of clonotype sharing among donors was expected to be affected by sequencing depth.

Healthy HIV-negative adults with no recently reported acute infections or vaccinations were included as donors. All donors were Caucasian adults living in Nashville, Tennessee, USA. CD4+ T cells were enriched by magnetic negative selection, after which naive cells were positively selected on CD45RA and the negative fraction was taken as the memory subset. After blood collection by leukapheresis, PBMCs were isolated using Ficoll-Histopaque density gradient centrifugation and then cryopreserved in the vapor phase of liquid nitrogen. Purity and quantity of every magnetically sorted T cell population were checked by analytical flow cytometry. Genomic DNA was isolated from every sorted fraction and measured by UV absorbance on a Nanodrop 2000c. Using the deep immunoSEQ assay, TCR CDR3 regions were amplified from genomic DNA by multiplex PCR. For each cell subset, the extracted genomic DNA was distributed evenly across all wells of several immunoSEQ 96-well plates, and each plate served as one replicate. For sorted subsets, 200 to 250 ng of genomic DNA, equivalent to 30,000 or so T cell genomes, went into each replicate PCR. Purified libraries were measured with a Qubit 3.0 fluorometer, size-checked on a Bioanalyzer 2100, and measured again with the KAPA Library Quantification kit. Every immunoSEQ 96-well plate was sequenced on a dedicated single-read 150-cycle Illumina NextSeq 550 flow cell. The original pipeline was this. Because the immunoSEQ output included only junctional sequences and no quality scores, the filtering could not be the same as the filtering used for full-length reads. Sequences were annotated with PyIR, a Python wrapper for IgBLAST v1.9, using IMGT germline references to assign V/J genes and CDR3. Reads with weak V/J assignments (E-value above 1e-6), missing CDR3, stop codons, out-of-frame junctions, or ambiguous translated residues were removed. V3J clonotypes were defined as sequences sharing an identical inferred V gene, J gene, and CDR3 amino acid sequence. To compute the percentage overlap between repertoires, the number of shared unique clonotypes was divided by the size of the smaller repertoire. Three approaches were used to assess repertoire richness: RTK rarefaction, the Chao1 estimator, and Recon v2.1 estimates of unobserved clonotypes. For all TCRbeta clonotypes obtained by the gDNA method from several donors, generation probabilities were computed with OLGA. TCRdb re-hosts the immuneACCESS table, in-frame sequences only. Its copies lack some clones; in the studies checked, an unresolved V gene accounts for under half of them, and the cause for the rest is not known. That table gives V, J and clone size, and the DNA gave D and trimming. The sample table records about 2 million clones; 90% to 95% of these occur just once. Approximately 0.13% of the sample is taken by the ten largest.

The germline V gene (reference sequence) yields SGHNT for CDR1 and YYREEE for CDR2. The CDR3 goes from the cysteine to the phenylalanine over 17 residues. The sequence is cut down to CDR3 DNA, 51 bases in frame from base 1. The junction shows trimming of 4 bases on V and 8 bases on J, and the gene matches do not reach 13 bases of it. The material sequenced was naive CD4+ T cells sorted from blood. In the paper's terms, the cell subset or site label means: CD45RA+ positively selected. Rearrangement joined TRBV5-4 to TRBJ2-1, and 12 junctional nucleotides match TRBD2. The TCR comes from a man aged 18-30 years in good health. CDR3 region: CASSNLASGRAEDEQFF. The bases are TGTGCCAGCAGCAACCTTGCTAGCGGGAGGGCCGAGGATGAGCAGTTCTTC.